The next 20 T cell receptor beta chains were all read from a single sample in a study of CD8 T cells in ankylosing spondylitis. General study findings and limits: Blood of patients with ankylosing spondylitis appeared to be characterized by a TCR beta motif of several highly homologous variants.

Antigens for these TCRs are unknown. TCRdb redid the calling of the 5' RACE reads with MiXCR, one entry per CDR3 protein. This table has some 400,000 distinct CDR3 sequences, about a fifth appearing once. Sequenced material: blood, either unsorted or a sorted T cell fraction (not recorded which). All receptors come from a male donor with ankylosing spondylitis.

This clonotype was observed a few times. The chain couples TRBV9 to TRBJ2-1; 14 nucleotides match TRBD2. The CDR3 consists of 17 residues. Germline CDR1 SGDLS, CDR2 YYNGEE. V trimming: 4 bases; J trimming: 2 bases; junction bases outside the gene matches: 5. CDR3 coding DNA: TGTGCCAGCAGCTCCGGACTAGCGGGAGGAGCCTACAATGAGCAGTTCTTC. Protein: CASSSGLAGGAYNEQFF.

This clonotype was counted only a few times. The rearrangement joins TRBV6-1 to TRBJ2-5; perhaps TRBD2 as D (8 bases). The V gene's germline CDR1 is MNHNS and CDR2 SASEGT. The CDR3 loop spans 17 amino acids. The germline V and J ends were trimmed by 5 bases and 1 base, with 20 bases remaining between them. In nucleotides, the CDR3 is TGTGCCAGCAGTAAGGTGCCGGGAGGGACAGTCCAAGAGACCCAGTACTTC. Protein product: CASSKVPGGTVQETQYF.

This clonotype was detected a few times. This chain uses TRBV15 with TRBJ2-1; possibly TRBD2 for D (5 bases). V dropped 0 bases and J dropped 8 bases, with 14 bases sitting between them. The CDR3 contains 15 residues. Germline values: CDR1 LNHNV, CDR2 YYDKDF (reference sequence). CDR3 amino acids: CATSRDLASNDEQFF. CDR3 sequence (DNA): TGTGCCACCAGCAGAGATCTAGCCTCCAATGATGAGCAGTTCTTC.

The chain has TRBV5-1 and TRBJ2-3; D call uncertain. V was shortened by 5 bases and J by 0 bases, with 25 bases between the two germline ends. CDR1 SGHRS and CDR2 YFSETQ come from the germline V gene. There are 19 residues in the CDR3. The CDR3 sequence is CASRPRAETPHFSTDTQYF. The CDR3 region has the DNA TGCGCCAGCAGGCCACGGGCGGAGACACCTCACTTTAGCACAGATACGCAGTATTTT.

This clonotype has a handful of counts. This chain links TRBV7-2 with TRBJ2-3; D not certain. The V gene lost 1 base and the J gene lost 0 bases, with 11 bases spanning the gap. The CDR3 covers 16 residues. Germline V CDR1 and CDR2: SGHTA, FQGNSA. As DNA, the CDR3 is TGTGCCAGCAGCTTAGTTGGAGCCTCTAGCACAGATACGCAGTATTTT. Translating gives CASSLVGASSTDTQYF.

The rearrangement uses TRBV5-1 and TRBJ2-1; the D gene is possibly TRBD2 (5 bases). CDR1 is SGHRS and CDR2 is YFSETQ in the germline V gene. The CDR3 has 17 residues. Trimming stripped 4 bases from V and 5 bases from J, with 22 bases between. The CDR3 sequence is CASSNGLLVRTDNEQFF. The CDR3 coding sequence is TGCGCCAGCAGCAACGGGCTACTAGTGCGTACGGACAATGAGCAGTTCTTC.

The chain employs TRBV11-2 and TRBJ2-7; TRBD1 might be the D (6 bases). CDR3 length: 14 residues. From germline, CDR1 is SGHAT and CDR2 FQNNGV. V lost 3 bases to trimming and J lost 5 bases, with 14 bases between them. As DNA, the CDR3 is TGTGCCAGCAGCTTGACAGGCCTGGGGAACGAGCAGTACTTC. Its protein product is CASSLTGLGNEQYF.

The V call is TRBV29-1, the J call TRBJ1-3, with D possibly being TRBD1 (5 bases). Trimming stripped 7 bases from V and 8 bases from J, with 21 bases between. The CDR3 covers 14 residues. In germline, CDR1 is SQVTM, CDR2 ANQGSEA. The chain's CDR3 is CSALSPTRGDTIYF. The CDR3 DNA sequence: TGCAGCGCCTTATCCCCGACCCGAGGGGACACCATATATTTT.

The V call is TRBV20-1, the J call TRBJ2-5; D is possibly TRBD2 (5 bases). The CDR3 has 14 amino acids. CDR1 is DFQATT, CDR2 SNEGSKA, per germline (reference sequence). Trimming left V 6 bases short and J 1 base short, with 15 bases between. The CDR3 DNA is TGCAGTGCCCCTACACCCGGGATCCAAGAGACCCAGTACTTC. This encodes CSAPTPGIQETQYF.

This clonotype was counted a few times. The J gene is TRBJ1-6, the V gene TRBV12-3 or TRBV12-4, with D uncertain. The ends were cut back, 10 bases at V and 3 bases at J, with 13 bases in the middle. The CDR3 totals 14 residues. This chain's CDR3 is CAIMPTVYNSPLHF. The CDR3 nucleotides are TGTGCCATTATGCCCACGGTCTATAATTCACCCCTCCACTTT.

The V gene is TRBV11-2, the J gene TRBJ2-3; 10 bases are shared with TRBD2. This CDR3 has 19 amino acids. Germline CDR1 reads SGHAT; CDR2 reads FQNNGV. The ends lost 2 bases at V and 7 bases at J; junction bases unmatched: 18. The CDR3 protein is CASSLNSGTSGTLAYTQYF. The CDR3 region has the DNA TGTGCCAGCAGCTTAAATAGTGGAACTAGCGGGACCCTGGCGTATACGCAGTATTTT.

The gene calls are TRBV7-2 and TRBJ2-3, with 11 positions matching TRBD2. The CDR3 is 16 amino acids. V was clipped by 5 bases and J by 0 bases; unmatched bases: 4. CDR1 and CDR2 (germline): SGHTA, FQGNSA. The CDR3 is CASSARLAGSTDTQYF. The CDR3 DNA reads TGTGCCAGCAGCGCCAGACTAGCGGGGAGCACAGATACGCAGTATTTT.

The sample holds a few counts of this clonotype. The gene calls are TRBV5-1 and TRBJ2-5; either TRBD1 or TRBD2 may fit D (6 bases each). This CDR3 is 16 amino acids long. Germline V lookup: CDR1 SGHRS, CDR2 YFSETQ. Trimming pared 6 bases from V and 3 bases from J, leaving 21 bases between. The CDR3: CASKNLLGGHKETQYF. The CDR3 DNA follows: TGCGCCAGCAAGAATCTCTTGGGGGGACACAAAGAGACCCAGTACTTC.

The chain carries TRBV7-8 and TRBJ2-6; D remains ambiguous. Trimming removed 1 base from V and 0 bases from J, with 7 bases in between. Looked up from germline, CDR1 is SGHVS and CDR2 is FQNEAQ. This CDR3 has 16 residues. The CDR3 sequence is CASSLVRHSGANVLTF. CDR3 nucleotides: TGTGCCAGCAGCTTAGTCAGGCACTCTGGGGCCAACGTCCTGACTTTC.

The gene calls are TRBV20-1 and TRBJ2-7; D gene uncertain. Trimming stripped 5 bases from V and 3 bases from J, with 8 bases between. Germline V gives CDR1 DFQATT, CDR2 SNEGSKA (reference sequence). The CDR3 is 11 residues long. The CDR3 coding sequence is TGCAGTGCTGGCCGCCGCTACGAGCAGTACTTC. Its protein product is CSAGRRYEQYF.

The chain has TRBV29-1 and TRBJ1-1; unclear D gene. Trimming left V 4 bases short and J 12 bases short, with 15 bases between. CDR1 and CDR2 (germline): SQVTM, ANQGSEA. The CDR3 spans 11 residues. The CDR3 protein is CSVVGSPKTFF. The CDR3 nucleotides read TGCAGCGTTGTTGGGTCTCCGAAAACTTTCTTT. The full variable domain, with the rest looked up from reference TRBV29-1 and TRBJ1-1, is SAVISQKPSRDICQRGTSLTIQCQVDSQVTMMFWYRQQPGQSLTLIATANQGSEATYESGFVIDKFPISRPNLTFSTLTVSNMSPEDSSIYLCSVVGSPKTFFGQGTRLTVV.

This sequence joins TRBV9 and TRBJ2-7; the D gene is possibly TRBD2 (6 bases). Per germline, CDR1 SGDLS and CDR2 YYNGEE. The length of the CDR3 is 13 residues. Trimming took off 3 bases at V and 1 base at J, with 8 bases between the two ends. The CDR3 protein is CASSAGLSYEQYF. The CDR3 nucleotides read TGTGCCAGCAGCGCGGGACTTTCCTACGAGCAGTACTTC.

The V and J genes are TRBV10-1 and TRBJ2-3; unclear D gene. This CDR3 is 14 amino acids long. Deletions cut 5 bases from V and 0 bases from J, with 9 bases between. Germline V CDR1 and CDR2: WNHNN, SYGVQD (reference sequence). The CDR3: CASSRSASTDTQYF. The CDR3 nucleotides read TGCGCCAGCAGTAGGAGCGCAAGCACAGATACGCAGTATTTT.

In nucleotides, the CDR3 is TGTGCCAGCAGCTTGGCGACTAGCGGGAGCACAGATACGCAGTATTTT. Protein product: CASSLATSGSTDTQYF. The J gene is TRBJ2-3, the V gene TRBV5-6; 10 nucleotides line up with TRBD2. The CDR3 sequence is 16 residues long. V shed 0 bases, J shed 0 bases, and the junction held 1 base outside the gene matches. Per germline, CDR1 SGHDT and CDR2 YYEEEE.

The V call is TRBV13, the J call TRBJ2-7, with 7 bases matching TRBD1. From germline, CDR1 is PRHDT and CDR2 FYEKMQ (reference sequence). With V trimmed by 5 bases and J by 4 bases, 8 bases remained unmatched. This CDR3 is 14 amino acids long. CDR3 residues: CASSRRDRQYEQYF. CDR3 in DNA: TGTGCCAGCAGCCGCCGGGACAGACAATACGAGCAGTACTTC.